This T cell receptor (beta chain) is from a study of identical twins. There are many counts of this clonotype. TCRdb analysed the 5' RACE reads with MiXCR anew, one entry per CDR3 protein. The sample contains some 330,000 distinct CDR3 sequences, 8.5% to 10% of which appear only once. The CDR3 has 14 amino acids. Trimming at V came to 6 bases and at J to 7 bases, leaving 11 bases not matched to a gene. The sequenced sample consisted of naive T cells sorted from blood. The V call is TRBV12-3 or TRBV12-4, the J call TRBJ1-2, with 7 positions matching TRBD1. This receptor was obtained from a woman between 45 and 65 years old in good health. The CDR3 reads CASRLTGDQGGYTF. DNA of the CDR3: TGTGCCAGCAGGTTAACAGGGGATCAAGGTGGCTACACCTTC.